These 5 T cell receptor beta chains were sequenced from one sample in a study of T cells after yellow fever vaccination. From the 5' RACE reads, TCRdb called clonotypes with MiXCR, one entry per CDR3 protein. The table has around 600,000 distinct CDR3 sequences, roughly an eighth seen once; the top ten hold about 15%. Specimen: PBMCs, collected on the day of the yellow fever booster vaccination. The receptors here all came from a man aged 30-40 years who received the YFV17D yellow fever vaccine.

The chain combines TRBV18 with TRBJ2-5; tentative D call: TRBD2 (6 bases). The CDR3 extends over 14 amino acids. The germline V gene encodes CDR1 KGHSH and CDR2 LQKENI. With 5 bases removed from V and 4 bases from J, the gap between germline ends came to 14 bases. CDR3 bases: TGTGCCAGCTCATTAGCGGCCTCGGGAGAGACCCAGTACTTC. This encodes CASSLAASGETQYF.

This clonotype has a handful of counts. J is TRBJ1-4 and V is TRBV5-1, with D possibly being TRBD1 (5 bases). This CDR3 comprises 15 residues. V shed 0 bases and J shed 8 bases, with 14 bases lying between them. Germline lookup yields CDR1 SGHRS and CDR2 YFSETQ. Here the CDR3 reads CASSLAVGTGEKLFF. DNA of the CDR3: TGCGCCAGCAGCTTGGCCGTAGGGACCGGGGAAAAACTGTTTTTT. The entire variable domain, with the rest obtained from reference TRBV5-1 and TRBJ1-4, is as follows: KAGVTQTPRYLIKTRGQQVTLSCSPISGHRSVSWYQQTPGQGLQFLFEYFSETQRNKGNFPGRFSGRQFSNSRSEMNVSTLELGDSALYLCASSLAVGTGEKLFFGSGTQLSVL.

This clonotype was counted only a few times. The chain links TRBV20-1 to TRBJ2-1; D not certain. The CDR3 length is 14 residues. The germline gives CDR1 DFQATT, CDR2 SNEGSKA (reference sequence). Trimming removed 6 bases from V and 2 bases from J, with 14 bases in between. For the CDR3, the DNA is TGCAGTGCCAAATTCCTCATCACCTACAATGAGCAGTTCTTC. Translating it yields CSAKFLITYNEQFF.

This clonotype was observed a few times. This chain links TRBV10-1 with TRBJ2-3; possibly TRBD2 for D (6 bases). CDR3 length: 16 amino acids. V was clipped by 2 bases and J by 1 base, with 13 bases between them. Germline V gene data show CDR1 as WNHNN and CDR2 as SYGVQD (reference sequence). CDR3 residues: CASSEGLSGRTDTQYF. CDR3 DNA: TGCGCCAGCAGTGAGGGACTAAGCGGACGCACAGATACGCAGTATTTT.

This clonotype came up a few times. The rearrangement joins TRBV5-1 to TRBJ1-4, with 10 bases aligning to TRBD1. The CDR3 runs to 14 residues. V lost 4 bases and J lost 6; bases outside the gene matches: 3. Germline V lookup: CDR1 SGHRS, CDR2 YFSETQ. CDR3 region: CASSPGQGYEKLFF. The CDR3 region has the DNA TGCGCCAGCAGCCCGGGACAGGGGTATGAAAAACTGTTTTTT.